This T cell receptor (beta chain) is from a study of CD8 T cells in ankylosing spondylitis. Germline trimming cut 4 bases from V and 3 bases from J; bases unmatched to any gene: 3. The CDR3 consists of 14 residues. The germline V gene encodes CDR1 MNHEY and CDR2 SMNVEV (reference sequence). This clonotype was observed a single time. The antigen is undetermined. TCR beta libraries were made by quantitative 5'-RACE with molecular barcodes. TCRdb fed the 5' RACE reads into MiXCR, producing one record per CDR3 protein. The sample contains roughly 440,000 distinct CDR3 sequences, 15% to 20% of which appear only once. Study-level results: What appeared characteristic of ankylosing spondylitis blood was a TCR beta motif of eight or nine highly homologous variants.

This clonotype was sampled from a male donor with ankylosing spondylitis. V is TRBV27 and J is TRBJ1-5; TRBD1 aligns across 7 bases. Sequenced input: blood, either unsorted or a sorted T cell fraction (not recorded which). The DNA for the CDR3 is TGTGCCAGCAGTTCACAGGGGTACAATCAGCCCCAGCATTTT. As protein: CASSSQGYNQPQHF.